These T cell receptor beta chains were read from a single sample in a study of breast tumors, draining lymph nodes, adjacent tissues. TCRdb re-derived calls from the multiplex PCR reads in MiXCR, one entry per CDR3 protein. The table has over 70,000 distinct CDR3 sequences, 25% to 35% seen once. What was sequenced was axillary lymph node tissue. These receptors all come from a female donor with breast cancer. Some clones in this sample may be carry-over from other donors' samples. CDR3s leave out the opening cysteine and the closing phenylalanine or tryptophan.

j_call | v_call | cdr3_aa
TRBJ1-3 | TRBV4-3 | ASSQFSGLENTIY
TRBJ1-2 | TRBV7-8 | ASSPLPGRIFYGHT
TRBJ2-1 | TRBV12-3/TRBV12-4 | ASSIGTGDYNEQF
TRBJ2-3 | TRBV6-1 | ASSAGRLGTDTQY
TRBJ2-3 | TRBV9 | ASSVEGRREAQY
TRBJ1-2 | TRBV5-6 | ASSSRAGRGVGYT
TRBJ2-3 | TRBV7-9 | ASSIGTGTGGMTDTQY
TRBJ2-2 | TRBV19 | ASRWGNTGELF
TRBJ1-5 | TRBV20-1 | SARDLQGLNNQPQH
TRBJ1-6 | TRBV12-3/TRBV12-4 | ASKTGTNFLDSPLH
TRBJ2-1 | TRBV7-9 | ALRDPTSGSGNEQF
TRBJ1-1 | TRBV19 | ASRNYRTANTEAF
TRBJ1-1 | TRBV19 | ASSRRQGASGNTEAF
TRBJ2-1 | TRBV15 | ATSRDLGLAGEQF
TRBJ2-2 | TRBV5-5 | ASSPPPGRDHTGELF
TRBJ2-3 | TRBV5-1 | ASSRPSSTDTQY
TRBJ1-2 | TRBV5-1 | ASSLEGALIYGYT
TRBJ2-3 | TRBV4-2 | ASSPSWEGAGTQY
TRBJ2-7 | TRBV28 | ASSLSGSPYEQY
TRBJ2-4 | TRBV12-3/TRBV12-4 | ASRGTGNIQY
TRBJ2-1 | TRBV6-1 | ASGTSGRVF
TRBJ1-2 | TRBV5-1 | ASSLALGTGNYGYT
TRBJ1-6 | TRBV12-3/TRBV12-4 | ASSLGYNSPLH